This TCR beta chain originates from a study of control samples from healthy donors and cancer patients. Germline CDR1 SGHDN, CDR2 FVKESK. With 1 base removed from V and 4 bases from J, the gap between germline ends came to 13 bases. This CDR3 region has 15 residues. The data were produced by immunoSEQ multiplex PCR, yet TCRdb's version contains in-frame clones alone and is incomplete. The sample yields tens of thousands of clones, 70% to 90% seen once. The V and J genes are TRBV14 and TRBJ1-2; D is unresolved. Sequencing input: blood. This clonotype was obtained from a woman aged 50 to 65 in good health. CDR3 in DNA: TGTGCCAGCAGCCAAGGGTGGGCTGGCGGCTATGGCTACACCTTC. It yields the protein CASSQGWAGGYGYTF.